This T cell receptor beta chain was sequenced in a study of graft-versus-host responses after intestinal transplantation. This CDR3 spans 13 amino acids. The V and J ends lost 4 bases and 1 base respectively, with 6 bases between them. Germline V lookup: CDR1 MNHNS, CDR2 SASEGT. Profiled with immunoSEQ multiplex PCR; TCRdb holds only in-frame clones, not every one. The sample records about 100,000 clones, 80% to 90% being singletons. About this clone: Its target is not known. Other DNA sequences of this sample code for an identical CDR3.

This chain uses TRBV6-1 with TRBJ2-3; D is possibly TRBD1 (6 bases). The starting material was unstimulated CD4+ T cells sorted from spleen or lymph node cells, obtained before transplant. This clonotype originated in a human donor who was the organ donor for an intestinal transplant. DNA for the CDR3: TGTGCCAGCAGTGGACAGGGCACAGATACGCAGTATTTT. It yields the protein CASSGQGTDTQYF.